One sample yielded the 13 T cell receptor beta chains listed below, sequenced in a study of regulatory T cells in long-lasting Graves disease. Stated time point: persistent/refractory GD, antithyroid drugs over 5 years with positive TRAb. RNA isolated from PBMCs was used to make the TCR library. CDR3-region Arm-PCR and iRepertoire HTBI primers produced the TCR beta libraries. TCRdb processed the multiplex PCR reads anew with MiXCR; each CDR3 protein has one entry. The profile shows about half a million distinct CDR3 sequences, roughly 23% of them singletons. The source was peripheral blood mononuclear cells (PBMCs), collected when the disease was refractory, from a patient treated with antithyroid drugs. All receptors derive from a female donor with Graves disease.

This clonotype was counted ten times or more. The chain joins TRBV2 to TRBJ2-7; D remains unclear. The V gene lost 1 base and the J gene lost 7 bases, with 5 bases spanning the gap. This CDR3 contains 11 residues. Germline V lookup: CDR1 SNHLY, CDR2 FYNNEI. CDR3 protein: CASSEVREQYF. CDR3 nucleotides: TGTGCCAGCAGTGAAGTCAGGGAGCAGTACTTC. Full variable domain (missing parts from reference TRBV2 and TRBJ2-7): EPEVTQTPSHQVTQMGQEVILRCVPISNHLYFYWYRQILGQKVEFLVSFYNNEISEKSEIFDDQFSVERPDGSNFTLKIRSTKLEDSAMYFCASSEVREQYFGPGTRLTVT.

This clonotype occurred many times. V gene TRBV30 combines with J gene TRBJ1-2, with D unresolved. The CDR3 covers 11 residues. Germline CDR1 GTSNPN, CDR2 SVGIG (reference sequence). Trimming removed 5 bases at V and 5 bases at J, with 9 bases between. CDR3 sequence: CAWREVYGYTF. CDR3 DNA sequence: TGTGCCTGGCGCGAAGTGTATGGCTACACCTTC.

This clonotype has only a few counts. V is TRBV7-3 and J is TRBJ1-6; D is uncertain. The CDR3 covers 14 residues. V lost 0 bases and J lost 10, with 10 bases in between. Looked up from germline, CDR1 is SGHTA and CDR2 is FQGTGA. CDR3 loop: CASSLTGSGSPLHF. CDR3 DNA sequence: TGTGCCAGCAGCTTAACAGGGTCCGGATCACCCCTCCACTTT.

The chain has TRBV5-5 and TRBJ1-2, with D possibly matching TRBD1 (6 bases). The CDR3 is 15 residues long. Germline V gene lookup returns CDR1 SGHKS and CDR2 YYEKEE (reference sequence). V was shortened by 3 bases and J by 8 bases, with 20 bases between the two germline ends. The CDR3 here is CASSWNEQGPQGYTF. In nucleotides, the CDR3 is TGTGCCAGCAGCTGGAACGAACAGGGTCCACAAGGCTACACCTTC.

For this clonotype: The junction differs from germline at one of its ends, possibly a read error. The chain employs TRBV12-3 or TRBV12-4 and TRBJ1-6; 10 positions agree with TRBD1. The CDR3 loop spans 15 amino acids. CDR3 nucleotide sequence: TGTGCCGGCAGCCTTCGGGGACAGGGGTCTTCACCCCTCCACTTT. Translation: CAGSLRGQGSSPLHF.

Worth noting for this clonotype: A far larger clone is a single base away, which makes a read error likely. This chain connects TRBV6-2 or TRBV6-3 to TRBJ2-7; D is perhaps TRBD1 or TRBD2 (5 bases each). This CDR3 is built from 12 residues. Germline V lookup: CDR1 MNHEY, CDR2 SVGEGT. CDR3 DNA sequence: TGTGCCAGCAGTGGGACCTCCTGCGAGCAGTACTTC. Its protein is CASSGTSCEQYF.

This clonotype came up many times. The chain joins TRBV12-3 or TRBV12-4 to TRBJ2-5; D is ambiguous. The CDR3 contains 11 residues. Trimming removed 5 bases from V and 7 bases from J, with 8 bases in between. CDR3 residues: CASSPWGTQYF. The CDR3 bases are TGTGCCAGCAGTCCTTGGGGGACCCAGTACTTC.

V is TRBV7-2 and J is TRBJ2-7; 9 bases are shared with TRBD1. Germline-derived CDR1 and CDR2 are SGHTA and FQGNSA. There are 13 residues in the CDR3. CDR3 protein: CATGTGLSYEQYF. CDR3 bases: TGTGCTACAGGGACAGGGCTTTCCTACGAGCAGTACTTC.

This clonotype was detected only a few times. The rearrangement uses TRBV24-1 and TRBJ2-2; no reliable D call. CDR1 is KGHDR and CDR2 is SFDVKD in the germline V gene. The CDR3 extends over 14 amino acids. The ends were cut back, 9 bases at V and 2 bases at J, with 12 bases in the middle. DNA of the CDR3: TGTGCCACCGGGTCTCAGCCCAACACCGGGGAGCTGTTTTTT. This encodes CATGSQPNTGELFF.

The chain is built from TRBV10-3 and TRBJ1-2; TRBD1 might be the D (5 bases). The germline V gene encodes CDR1 ENHRY and CDR2 SYGVKD. Trimming took off 5 bases at V and 2 bases at J, with 12 bases between the two ends. This CDR3 spans 14 amino acids. The CDR3 loop reads CAISIQDGNYGYTF. DNA of the CDR3: TGTGCCATCAGTATACAGGACGGGAACTATGGCTACACCTTC.

Regarding this clonotype: A read error may be the cause here, since a much bigger clone is one base away. CDR3 in amino acids: CASSHGGGVAPPHF. For the CDR3, the DNA is TGTGCCAGCAGCCATGGGGGGGGGGTTGCACCCCCCCACTTT. The rearrangement uses TRBV7-2 and TRBJ1-6; tentatively, D is TRBD1 (5 bases). Germline V lookup: CDR1 SGHTA, CDR2 FQGNSA. The CDR3 consists of 14 residues.

A few counts support this clonotype. The chain combines TRBV28 with TRBJ1-4; maybe TRBD1 (5 bases). The CDR3 has 14 residues. V was clipped by 5 bases and J by 6 bases, with 13 bases between them. Germline CDR1 is MDHEN and CDR2 is SYDVKM. DNA for the CDR3: TGTGCCAGCAGTCTCCGGGACCCCGATGAAAAACTGTTTTTT. Translating it yields CASSLRDPDEKLFF.

This clonotype has a count of ten or more. V usage is TRBV30 and J usage is TRBJ2-5; either TRBD1 or TRBD2 may fit D (5 bases each). The V gene lost 5 bases and the J gene lost 0 bases, with 10 bases spanning the gap. The CDR3 totals 13 residues. Looked up from germline, CDR1 is GTSNPN and CDR2 is SVGIG (reference sequence). The CDR3 loop reads CAWEPGHQETQYF. The CDR3 DNA reads TGTGCCTGGGAGCCGGGACACCAAGAGACCCAGTACTTC.